Shown below are 32 T cell receptor beta chains from a single sample sequenced in a study of blood T cell repertoires in COVID-19. Data came from immunoSEQ multiplex PCR; TCRdb stores just in-frame clones and leaves some out. The sample lists about 130,000 clones; roughly four fifths were seen once. Source material: peripheral blood. These receptors were taken from a man aged 35 to 55 with active or convalescent COVID-19.

The rearrangement joins TRBV7-2 to TRBJ1-2, with D maybe TRBD1 (5 bases). V gave up 8 bases and J gave up 0 bases, with 13 bases separating them. The CDR3 runs 14 residues. Germline V gene lookup returns CDR1 SGHTA and CDR2 FQGNSA. The CDR3 region is CASDGTPSNYGYTF. The CDR3 DNA follows: TGTGCCAGCGACGGGACTCCGTCTAACTATGGCTACACCTTC.

As concerns this clone: A junction boundary mismatches the germline segment, possibly from a read error. The V and J genes are TRBV10-3 and TRBJ2-5; possible D gene TRBD1, 7 bases. Germline V gives CDR1 ENHRY, CDR2 SYGVKD. The CDR3 loop spans 14 amino acids. In DNA, the CDR3 is TGTGCCATCAGTGAGATCTCAGGAGGGGGCAAACTGAACTTC. Its translation is CAISEISGGGKLNF.

This chain joins TRBV18 and TRBJ1-1; D uncertain. Per the germline V gene, CDR1 is KGHSH and CDR2 is LQKENI. There are 15 residues in the CDR3. V lost 1 base and J lost 0, with 9 bases in between. The CDR3 coding sequence is TGTGCCAGCTCACCACTGTCAGCGATGAACACTGAAGCTTTCTTT. Amino acid sequence: CASSPLSAMNTEAFF.

V usage is TRBV6-5 and J usage is TRBJ2-3; 8 bases fit TRBD2. Germline values: CDR1 MNHEY, CDR2 SVGAGI. The CDR3 length is 16 residues. With V trimmed by 0 bases and J by 2 bases, 4 bases remained unmatched. This chain's CDR3 is CASSYSSGGFTDTQYF. The CDR3 DNA is TGTGCCAGCAGTTACTCCAGCGGGGGCTTCACAGATACGCAGTATTTT.

This chain joins TRBV4-1 and TRBJ2-3; 8 positions match TRBD1. The CDR3 extends over 15 amino acids. Germline V gives CDR1 MGHRA, CDR2 YSYEKL. V shed 1 base and J 7 bases; nucleotides not matched to a gene: 7. The CDR3 nucleotides are TGCGCCAGCAGCCAAGTGGAGACAGGGGTCTATACGCAGTATTTT. Its protein is CASSQVETGVYTQYF.

The V and J genes are TRBV5-1 and TRBJ1-2; TRBD1 matches 9 bases. The germline CDR1 and CDR2 sequences are SGHRS and YFSETQ. J lost 6 bases, V lost 0 bases, and 9 bases had no gene match. There are 16 residues in the CDR3. The CDR3 loop is CASSLAGQGSDNGYTF. CDR3 in DNA: TGCGCCAGCAGCTTGGCGGGACAGGGCTCAGACAATGGCTACACCTTC.

V is TRBV6-5 and J is TRBJ2-1, with D tentatively TRBD2 (6 bases). Trimming left V 7 bases short and J 1 base short, with 11 bases between. Germline V lookup: CDR1 MNHEY, CDR2 SVGAGI. The CDR3 has 14 residues. CDR3 protein: CASTGGSSYNEQFF. Written as DNA, the CDR3 is TGTGCCAGCACCGGAGGGAGTTCCTACAATGAGCAGTTCTTC.

The rearrangement joins TRBV3-1 (or the pseudogene TRBV3-2) to TRBJ1-5, with a possible D match to TRBD1 (6 bases). The germline V gene has CDR1 LGHDT and CDR2 YNNKEL (reference sequence). V was clipped by 5 bases and J by 6 bases, with 14 bases between them. This CDR3 has 14 residues. This CDR3 reads CASSLGRGTQPQHF. In nucleotides, the CDR3 is TGTGCCAGCAGCTTGGGGAGGGGGACTCAGCCCCAGCATTTT.

The chain is built from TRBV6-1 and TRBJ1-5; a possible D gene is TRBD1 (5 bases). This CDR3 has 14 amino acids. V lost 2 bases and J 3 bases, leaving 8 bases between the germline ends. In germline, CDR1 is MNHNS, CDR2 SASEGT. The CDR3, as DNA: TGTGCCAGCAGTGAATGGGGCATCAATCAGCCCCAGCATTTT. Translation: CASSEWGINQPQHF.

The gene calls are TRBV6-5 and TRBJ2-7; 7 bases align to TRBD1. V trimming: 8 bases; J trimming: 3 bases; junction bases outside the gene matches: 4. Germline V gene data show CDR1 as MNHEY and CDR2 as SVGAGI. There are 12 residues in the CDR3. DNA for the CDR3: TGTGCCAGCGGACAGGTGGGCTACGAGCAGTACTTC. Amino acids: CASGQVGYEQYF.

The gene calls are TRBV6-4 and TRBJ2-3, with TRBD2 identical over 11 bases. Germline CDR1 and CDR2: MRHNA and SNTAGT. The CDR3 has 15 residues. V lost 8 bases, J lost 2 bases, and 6 bases stayed unmatched. The CDR3 loop is CASGSGLADTDTQYF. The CDR3 bases are TGTGCCAGCGGATCGGGACTAGCGGACACAGATACGCAGTATTTT.

The gene calls are TRBV27 and TRBJ2-7; 10 positions agree with TRBD1. CDR3 length: 14 residues. CDR1 is MNHEY and CDR2 is SMNVEV in the germline V gene (reference sequence). V was clipped by 6 bases and J by 5 bases; unmatched bases: 7. CDR3 in DNA: TGTGCCAGCAGACCCGGGACAGGGGTTAACGAGCAGTACTTC. Its translation is CASRPGTGVNEQYF.

This chain joins TRBV5-6 and TRBJ1-4, with TRBD1 identical over 7 bases. After removal of 2 bases from V and 8 bases from J, the junction contained 6 bases not matched to a gene. Germline values: CDR1 SGHDT, CDR2 YYEEEE. The CDR3 extends over 14 amino acids. The CDR3 nucleotides read TGTGCCAGCAGCTTTGGCAGGGGGGACGAAAAACTGTTTTTT. Translation gives CASSFGRGDEKLFF.

The sample holds a few counts of this clone. The chain combines TRBV5-1 with TRBJ1-2; D might be TRBD1 (5 bases). V dropped 0 bases and J dropped 2 bases, with 5 bases sitting between them. This CDR3 is 13 amino acids long. The germline V gene encodes CDR1 SGHRS and CDR2 YFSETQ. The CDR3 protein is CASSLEGNYGYTF. In DNA form, the CDR3 reads TGCGCCAGCAGCTTGGAGGGGAACTATGGCTACACCTTC.

V usage is TRBV27 and J usage is TRBJ2-3; TRBD1 matches 9 bases. The length of the CDR3 is 16 residues. The germline V gene encodes CDR1 MNHEY and CDR2 SMNVEV (reference sequence). V lost 10 bases and J lost 1; bases outside the gene matches: 12. The CDR3 region is CATFPRRDRGTDTQYF. CDR3 coding DNA: TGTGCCACCTTTCCCCGGAGGGACAGGGGCACAGATACGCAGTATTTT.

The chain joins TRBV20-1 to TRBJ2-3; perhaps TRBD2 as D (6 bases). The CDR3 sequence is 14 residues long. Per germline, CDR1 DFQATT and CDR2 SNEGSKA (reference sequence). V was trimmed by 3 bases and J by 2 bases, leaving 12 bases between them. CDR3 loop: CSASRGDLTDTQYF. The CDR3 coding sequence is TGCAGTGCTAGTCGCGGGGACCTCACAGATACGCAGTATTTT.

This clone was observed a handful of times. CDR3 sequence reads: CASSRTGVYSPLHF. The CDR3 DNA is TGTGCCAGTAGTAGGACAGGGGTTTACTCACCCCTCCACTTT. The chain employs TRBV19 and TRBJ1-6; 9 bases align to TRBD1. The germline V gene has CDR1 LNHDA and CDR2 SQIVND (reference sequence). The V gene end was trimmed by 4 bases and the J gene end by 10 bases; junction bases not matched to a gene: 5. The CDR3 totals 14 residues.

The V and J genes are TRBV19 and TRBJ2-7; TRBD1 matches at 7 bases. J was trimmed by 4 bases and V by 4 bases; bases with no gene match: 10. Germline-derived CDR1 and CDR2 are LNHDA and SQIVND (reference sequence). The CDR3 spans 15 residues. CDR3 in DNA: TGTGCCAGTAGTACACCCCAGGGGGTGAGGTACGAGCAGTACTTC. Its protein is CASSTPQGVRYEQYF.

The gene calls are TRBV7-9 and TRBJ2-5, with 8 nucleotides matching TRBD1. With V trimmed by 1 base and J by 4 bases, 5 bases remained unmatched. The CDR3 has 15 residues. Germline V gene lookup returns CDR1 SEHNR and CDR2 FQNEAQ (reference sequence). As DNA, the CDR3 is TGTGCCAGCAGCTTAGATCAGGGGGCGAGAGAGACCCAGTACTTC. It codes for CASSLDQGARETQYF.

The chain joins TRBV7-9 to TRBJ1-5; 8 bases fit TRBD1. The CDR3 spans 15 residues. Germline V gene sequence: CDR1 SEHNR, CDR2 FQNEAQ (reference sequence). V was clipped by 0 bases and J by 6 bases; unmatched bases: 4. The CDR3 is CASSLATGVGQPQHF. In DNA, the CDR3 is TGTGCCAGCAGCTTAGCGACAGGGGTAGGTCAGCCCCAGCATTTT.

The count of this clone is one. The chain uses TRBV3-1 (or the pseudogene TRBV3-2) and TRBJ2-4, with 9 bases lining up with TRBD2. Trimming removed 7 bases from V and 4 bases from J; junction bases left unmatched: 5. In germline, CDR1 is LGHDT, CDR2 YNNKEL (reference sequence). This CDR3 comprises 14 residues. CDR3 sequence reads: CASKSAGGKNIQYF. The CDR3 DNA sequence: TGTGCCAGCAAATCGGCGGGGGGGAAAAACATTCAGTACTTC.

Comments on this clone: Distinct nucleotide sequences in the sample also encode this CDR3. CDR3 bases: TGTGCCAGCAGTCTAGGGGGGGGGACTGAAGCTTTCTTT. Encoded protein: CASSLGGGTEAFF. The J gene is TRBJ1-1, the V gene TRBV12-3 or TRBV12-4; a possible D gene is TRBD1 (6 bases). This CDR3 region has 13 residues. V was pared by 5 bases and J by 5 bases, with 12 bases between.

The V call is TRBV19, the J call TRBJ1-5, with 7 bases identical to TRBD1. The germline CDR1 and CDR2 sequences are LNHDA and SQIVND (reference sequence). This CDR3 has 16 residues. V shed 0 bases, J shed 5 bases, and the junction held 7 bases outside the gene matches. CDR3 nucleotide sequence: TGTGCCAGTAGTATAGATGGCAGGGGGAGGTATCAGCCCCAGCATTTT. It specifies CASSIDGRGRYQPQHF. Together with reference TRBV19 and TRBJ1-5, the CDR3 gives the full variable domain: DGGITQSPKYLFRKEGQNVTLSCEQNLNHDAMYWYRQDPGQGLRLIYYSQIVNDFQKGDIAEGYSVSREKKESFPLTVTSAQKNPTAFYLCASSIDGRGRYQPQHFGDGTRLSIL.

This sequence joins TRBV7-2 and TRBJ1-2; a possible D gene is TRBD1 (5 bases). Germline values: CDR1 SGHTA, CDR2 FQGNSA. Trimming stripped 4 bases from V and 7 bases from J, with 22 bases between. CDR3 size: 16 residues. CDR3 in amino acids: CASSSKAGGRISGYTF. The CDR3 coding sequence is TGTGCCAGCAGCTCAAAAGCGGGGGGTAGGATTAGTGGCTACACCTTC.

The chain links TRBV19 to TRBJ2-7; TRBD2 might be the D (6 bases). From germline, CDR1 is LNHDA and CDR2 SQIVND (reference sequence). The CDR3 is 13 amino acids. V shed 7 bases and J shed 0 bases, with 10 bases lying between them. The CDR3 nucleotides read TGTGCCAGTAATGGGGGGAACTCCTACGAGCAGTACTTC. This gives the protein CASNGGNSYEQYF.

J is TRBJ2-1 and V is TRBV7-3, with 8 bases that match TRBD1. Germline values: CDR1 SGHTA, CDR2 FQGTGA. The CDR3 is made up of 18 amino acids. After removal of 5 bases from V and 2 bases from J, the junction contained 14 bases not matched to a gene. The CDR3 DNA reads TGTGCCAGCAGCCGACAGGGGAGAGGAAAGGGCACCTACAATGAGCAGTTCTTC. The encoded protein is CASSRQGRGKGTYNEQFF.

V is TRBV27 and J is TRBJ2-2; TRBD2 aligns across 7 bases. Germline V gene lookup returns CDR1 MNHEY and CDR2 SMNVEV (reference sequence). The length of the CDR3 is 17 residues. J was trimmed by 4 bases and V by 0 bases; bases with no gene match: 8. The DNA for the CDR3 is TGTGCCAGCAGTTTATCGAGGGCTAGCGGAATCACCGGGGAGCTGTTTTTT. It is translated as CASSLSRASGITGELFF.

V is TRBV2 and J is TRBJ1-1; 9 nucleotides line up with TRBD1. The germline V gene has CDR1 SNHLY and CDR2 FYNNEI. The CDR3 consists of 14 residues. The V segment lost 3 bases and the J segment 4 bases; nucleotides outside the gene matches: 3. The CDR3 region has the DNA TGTGCCAGCAGTGAGGACAGGGGTATCACTGAAGCTTTCTTT. It yields the protein CASSEDRGITEAFF.

The chain uses TRBV6-5 and TRBJ2-3, with D possibly matching TRBD1 (5 bases). The V end lost 0 bases, the J end lost 2 bases, and 6 bases lay between the germline ends. The germline gives CDR1 MNHEY, CDR2 SVGAGI. The CDR3 consists of 14 residues. The CDR3 spells CASSYSDTTDTQYF. The CDR3, as DNA: TGTGCCAGCAGTTACTCGGACACCACAGATACGCAGTATTTT.

The rearrangement uses TRBV5-4 and TRBJ1-6, with D perhaps matching TRBD1 (6 bases). The CDR3 sequence is 16 residues long. Germline CDR1 SGHNT, CDR2 YYREEE (reference sequence). V was cut by 4 bases and J by 5 bases, with 16 bases left in between. This CDR3 is CASSRTVTSHNSPLHF. CDR3 DNA sequence: TGTGCCAGCAGCCGGACAGTTACGTCCCATAATTCACCCCTCCACTTT.

This rearrangement joins TRBV5-6 to TRBJ1-5; D remains ambiguous. V lost 0 bases to trimming and J lost 6 bases, with 13 bases between them. The CDR3 loop spans 15 amino acids. Germline V gene data show CDR1 as SGHDT and CDR2 as YYEEEE. CDR3 in DNA: TGTGCCAGCAGCTTGGGTTCAGTAGAGGGTCAGCCCCAGCATTTT. It yields the protein CASSLGSVEGQPQHF.

The chain uses TRBV6-5 and TRBJ1-2, with D uncertain. The germline V and J ends were trimmed by 1 base and 4 bases, with 7 bases remaining between them. In germline, CDR1 is MNHEY, CDR2 SVGAGI. This CDR3 contains 13 residues. The CDR3 coding sequence is TGTGCCAGCAGTTACTTCGCGGGCTATGGCTACACCTTC. This translates into CASSYFAGYGYTF.